This T cell receptor (beta chain) was found in a study of vaccination and CD4 T cells after COVID-19. For the study at large: Convalescent patients had positive nasal swab PCR results for SARS-CoV-2. Disease was mild in roughly nine and severe in one. Convalescents were six males and four females, two of them Hispanic. Investigators stimulated cells with overlapping spike peptides drawn from SARS-CoV-2, HCoV-NL63, HCoV-OC43 and HCoV-229E.

The Oncomine TCR Beta short-read assay sequenced DNA from cultured CD4+ T cells. Each CDR3 protein is one row after TCRdb ran MiXCR on the PCR reads. Of 20,000 or so distinct CDR3 sequences listed, roughly 40% are singletons. In this sample, this clonotype turned up a few times. Its target is unknown. Sample time point: late sampling 161 to 241 days after vaccination in three convalescent patients. Treatment in this sample: approximately 9-day PBMC culture with coronavirus spike peptide pools or control peptides (ViraFEST assay). Germline CDR1 and CDR2: LNHDA and SQIVND (reference sequence). This CDR3 contains 16 residues. J was trimmed by 6 bases and V by 4 bases; bases with no gene match: 12.

The chain joins TRBV19 to TRBJ2-5; 9 bases are shared with TRBD1. Sequencing was performed on CD4+ T cells from blood, cultured in vitro, taken about 7 months after SARS-CoV-2 vaccination. This receptor was taken from a human donor who had recovered from COVID-19. This CDR3 reads CASSKDRDRAGKTQYF. CDR3 coding DNA: TGTGCCAGTAGTAAAGACCGGGACAGGGCGGGAAAGACCCAGTACTTC.